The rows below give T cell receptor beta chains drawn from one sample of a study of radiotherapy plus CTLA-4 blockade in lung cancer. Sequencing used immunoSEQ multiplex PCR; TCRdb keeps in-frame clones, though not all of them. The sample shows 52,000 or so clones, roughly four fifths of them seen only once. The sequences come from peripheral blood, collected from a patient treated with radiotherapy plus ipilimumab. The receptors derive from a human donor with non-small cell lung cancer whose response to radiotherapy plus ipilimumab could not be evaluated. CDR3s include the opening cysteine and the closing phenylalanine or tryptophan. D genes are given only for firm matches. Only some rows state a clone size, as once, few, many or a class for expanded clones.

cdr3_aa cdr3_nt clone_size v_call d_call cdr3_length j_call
CASRVAGTEAFF TGTGCCAGTAGAGTGGCAGGGACTGAAGCTTTCTTT medium-sized TRBV19 - 12 TRBJ1-1
CASLRGTGISGEAFF TGCGCCAGCCTACGCGGGACAGGGATCTCCGGTGAAGCTTTCTTT - TRBV10-2 TRBD1 15 TRBJ1-1
CASSTNAQPGDTQYF TGTGCCAGTAGTACCAACGCCCAGCCGGGAGATACGCAGTATTTT once TRBV19 - 15 TRBJ2-3
CASSFGVFGQSSNYGYTF TGTGCCAGCAGCTTTGGTGTCTTCGGACAGTCCTCAAACTATGGCTACACCTTC - TRBV5-4 - 18 TRBJ1-2
CASSSDRGHGMNTEAFF TGTGCCAGCAGCTCGGACAGGGGGCACGGGATGAACACTGAAGCTTTCTTT - TRBV11-2 TRBD1 17 TRBJ1-1
CASSKPPPKGASETQYF TGTGCCAGCAGCAAACCGCCACCTAAGGGGGCAAGTGAGACCCAGTACTTC - TRBV21-1 - 17 TRBJ2-5
CASRGQGLTYEQYF TGTGCCAGCAGGGGACAGGGGTTGACCTACGAGCAGTACTTC - TRBV6-6 TRBD1 14 TRBJ2-7
CASSLGQPNYEQYF TGCGCCAGCAGCTTGGGCCAGCCTAACTACGAGCAGTACTTC - TRBV5-1 - 14 TRBJ2-7
CASSQEGTDYGYTF TGCGCCAGCAGCCAAGAGGGGACAGACTATGGCTACACCTTC - TRBV4-1 TRBD1 14 TRBJ1-2
CASSSPFGGADTEAFF TGTGCCAGCAGTTCCCCCTTCGGGGGGGCCGACACTGAAGCTTTCTTT - TRBV6-6 - 16 TRBJ1-1
CASSLGQNTGELFF TGCGCCAGCAGCTTGGGACAGAACACCGGGGAGCTGTTTTTT - TRBV5-1 - 14 TRBJ2-2
CASTPRTGADTEAFF TGTGCCAGCACCCCTAGGACAGGGGCGGACACTGAAGCTTTCTTT - TRBV9 TRBD1 15 TRBJ1-1
CASSHGQGNYGYTF TGCGCCAGCAGCCACGGACAGGGGAACTATGGCTACACCTTC - TRBV4-3 TRBD1 14 TRBJ1-2
CASSPGLAGQETQYF TGTGCCAGCTCACCGGGACTAGCGGGCCAAGAGACCCAGTACTTC once TRBV18 TRBD2 15 TRBJ2-5
CASSLATSGRVADTQYF TGCGCCAGCAGCTTGGCCACTAGCGGGAGGGTAGCAGATACGCAGTATTTT - TRBV5-1 TRBD2 17 TRBJ2-3
CASSFIWGGASWELFF TGTGCCAGCAGCTTCATTTGGGGGGGCGCGAGTTGGGAGCTGTTTTTT - TRBV7-2 - 16 TRBJ2-2
CASSPPRDRNYGYTF TGCGCCAGCAGCCCGCCTAGAGACAGGAACTATGGCTACACCTTC - TRBV4-1 - 15 TRBJ1-2
CASSLRGTSGVGETQYF TGTGCCAGCAGCTTAAGGGGTACTAGCGGGGTTGGGGAGACCCAGTACTTC - TRBV11-2 TRBD2 17 TRBJ2-5
CASSHAPGQGTGANVLTF TGCGCCAGCAGCCATGCTCCGGGACAGGGGACTGGGGCCAACGTCCTGACTTTC - TRBV4-1 TRBD1 18 TRBJ2-6
CASSDRTADEKLFF TGTGCCAGCAGCGACAGGACCGCGGATGAAAAACTGTTTTTT - TRBV28 - 14 TRBJ1-4
CASSLASARAFSYEQYF TGTGCCAGCAGTTTAGCGTCGGCCAGGGCGTTTTCCTACGAGCAGTACTTC - TRBV27 - 17 TRBJ2-7
CASSYSARGQRKLFF TGTGCCAGCAGTTACTCCGCCAGGGGGCAGCGAAAACTGTTTTTT - TRBV6-5 TRBD1 15 TRBJ1-4
CASKGLAGVETQYF TGTGCCAGCAAGGGACTAGCGGGGGTAGAGACCCAGTACTTC - TRBV7-6 TRBD2 14 TRBJ2-5
CASSPGTGSYGYTF TGTGCCAGCAGCCCGGGGACAGGGTCTTATGGCTACACCTTC - TRBV5-4 TRBD1 14 TRBJ1-2
CASSSPGYNEQFF TGCGCCAGCAGCTCCCCCGGCTACAATGAGCAGTTCTTC - TRBV5-1 - 13 TRBJ2-1